These T cell receptor beta chains were read from a single sample in a study of cytomegalovirus exposure and HLA in healthy donors. Produced via immunoSEQ multiplex PCR; TCRdb's table is partial and in-frame only. The sample shows some 120,000 clones, about 80% of them seen only once. The sample consisted of PBMCs. Receptors originate from a man under 40 in good health and CMV-seropositive. The CDR3 runs from the conserved cysteine through the conserved F or W. D genes are given only for firm matches. Clone size is given for some rows only: seen once, a few or many times, or a class if the clone is expanded.

v_gene: TRBV6-1
abundance: .
d_gene: .
j_gene: TRBJ1-3
CDR3aa: CASSEQGLSGNTIYF
CDR3nt: TGTGCCAGCAGTGAACAGGGGTTGAGTGGAAACACCATATATTTT

v_gene: TRBV29-1
abundance: .
d_gene: .
j_gene: TRBJ1-2
CDR3aa: CSVEDPGGSGYTF
CDR3nt: TGCAGCGTTGAAGACCCCGGGGGGAGTGGCTACACCTTC

v_gene: TRBV11-2
abundance: .
d_gene: TRBD2
j_gene: TRBJ2-3
CDR3aa: CASSLDSGRAGGDTQYF
CDR3nt: TGTGCCAGCAGCTTGGATAGCGGGAGGGCCGGGGGAGATACGCAGTATTTT

v_gene: TRBV4-2
abundance: .
d_gene: TRBD1
j_gene: TRBJ1-4
CDR3aa: CASSPDRGKNEKLFF
CDR3nt: TGTGCCAGCAGCCCGGACAGGGGGAAAAATGAAAAACTGTTTTTT

v_gene: TRBV27
abundance: .
d_gene: .
j_gene: TRBJ2-7
CDR3aa: CASSLGMFRGTSYEQYF
CDR3nt: TGTGCCAGCAGTTTAGGTATGTTCAGGGGAACCTCCTACGAGCAGTACTTC

v_gene: TRBV4-3
abundance: .
d_gene: TRBD2
j_gene: TRBJ2-1
CDR3aa: CASSQDWRGSGNEQFF
CDR3nt: TGCGCCAGCAGCCAAGATTGGCGCGGGAGTGGCAATGAGCAGTTCTTC

v_gene: TRBV11-2
abundance: few
d_gene: .
j_gene: TRBJ2-6
CDR3aa: CASSPGLLLTNSGANVLTF
CDR3nt: TGTGCCAGCAGCCCTGGTCTTCTGCTTACAAACTCTGGGGCCAACGTCCTGACTTTC

v_gene: TRBV4-2
abundance: .
d_gene: TRBD2
j_gene: TRBJ2-1
CDR3aa: CASSQVFGLAGSNSYNEQFF
CDR3nt: TGTGCCAGCAGCCAAGTCTTTGGACTAGCGGGGTCAAACTCCTACAATGAGCAGTTCTTC

v_gene: TRBV6-4
abundance: few
d_gene: .
j_gene: TRBJ2-6
CDR3aa: CASSSQGSASGANGLTF
CDR3nt: TGTGCCAGCAGTTCACAGGGTAGTGCATCTGGGGCCAACGGCCTGACTTTC

v_gene: TRBV21-1
abundance: .
d_gene: .
j_gene: TRBJ2-4
CDR3aa: CASSLQGGLAVKNIQYF
CDR3nt: TGTGCCAGCAGCCTTCAGGGGGGACTAGCGGTCAAAAACATTCAGTACTTC

v_gene: TRBV4-2
abundance: .
d_gene: TRBD2
j_gene: TRBJ2-3
CDR3aa: CASSQARPFTSGLTDTQYF
CDR3nt: TGTGCCAGCAGCCAAGCCCGCCCCTTCACTAGCGGGCTCACAGATACGCAGTATTTT

v_gene: TRBV4-2
abundance: few
d_gene: .
j_gene: TRBJ1-2
CDR3aa: CASSPRAGRYSYGYTF
CDR3nt: TGTGCCAGCAGCCCCCGCGCGGGGCGGTATTCCTATGGCTACACCTTC

v_gene: TRBV27
abundance: .
d_gene: .
j_gene: TRBJ2-1
CDR3aa: CASSTGIIYQQFF
CDR3nt: TGTGCCAGCAGTACGGGTATAATCTATCAGCAGTTCTTC

v_gene: TRBV6-6
abundance: .
d_gene: TRBD2
j_gene: TRBJ2-5
CDR3aa: CASRPGTSGLQETQYF
CDR3nt: TGTGCCAGCAGACCCGGGACTAGCGGTCTTCAAGAGACCCAGTACTTC

v_gene: TRBV5-1
abundance: .
d_gene: .
j_gene: TRBJ2-7
CDR3aa: CASTTGQVRSYEQYF
CDR3nt: TGCGCCAGCACGACCGGACAAGTCCGCTCCTACGAGCAGTACTTC

v_gene: TRBV21-1
abundance: .
d_gene: .
j_gene: TRBJ2-3
CDR3aa: CASSRRTDTQYF
CDR3nt: TGTGCCAGCAGCCGTCGTACAGATACGCAGTATTTT

v_gene: TRBV30
abundance: .
d_gene: .
j_gene: TRBJ2-7
CDR3aa: CAWRQDAYEQYF
CDR3nt: TGTGCCTGGAGACAGGATGCCTACGAGCAGTACTTC

v_gene: TRBV5-4
abundance: .
d_gene: TRBD1
j_gene: TRBJ1-4
CDR3aa: CASSYRGYKEKLFF
CDR3nt: TGTGCCAGCAGTTACAGGGGGTATAAGGAAAAACTGTTTTTT

v_gene: TRBV29-1
abundance: .
d_gene: TRBD2
j_gene: TRBJ2-5
CDR3aa: CSARTSGSETQYF
CDR3nt: TGCAGCGCAAGGACTAGCGGGAGTGAGACCCAGTACTTC

v_gene: TRBV6-1
abundance: .
d_gene: TRBD2
j_gene: TRBJ2-3
CDR3aa: CASRLTSGETDTQYF
CDR3nt: TGTGCCAGCAGATTGACTAGCGGGGAAACAGATACGCAGTATTTT

v_gene: TRBV28
abundance: .
d_gene: .
j_gene: TRBJ2-5
CDR3aa: CASEFRRFETQYF
CDR3nt: TGTGCCAGCGAATTCCGGCGGTTTGAGACCCAGTACTTC

v_gene: TRBV5-4
abundance: .
d_gene: .
j_gene: TRBJ1-2
CDR3aa: CASSLGLAGMGYGYTF
CDR3nt: TGTGCCAGCAGCTTGGGCCTTGCAGGGATGGGCTATGGCTACACCTTC

v_gene: TRBV5-1
abundance: .
d_gene: TRBD1
j_gene: TRBJ1-2
CDR3aa: CASSLAGQGAGDGYTF
CDR3nt: TGCGCCAGCAGCTTGGCCGGTCAGGGGGCCGGCGATGGCTACACCTTC

v_gene: TRBV4-3
abundance: .
d_gene: .
j_gene: TRBJ2-7
CDR3aa: CASSQDYSGYEQYF
CDR3nt: TGCGCCAGCAGCCAAGATTATAGCGGCTACGAGCAGTACTTC

v_gene: TRBV9
abundance: .
d_gene: TRBD2
j_gene: TRBJ2-5
CDR3aa: CASSDGTSAYQETQYF
CDR3nt: TGTGCCAGCAGCGACGGGACTAGCGCATACCAAGAGACCCAGTACTTC

v_gene: TRBV7-2
abundance: .
d_gene: .
j_gene: TRBJ1-1
CDR3aa: CASSSDSNTEAFF
CDR3nt: TGTGCCAGCAGCTCCGACAGCAACACTGAAGCTTTCTTT

v_gene: TRBV15
abundance: .
d_gene: .
j_gene: TRBJ1-1
CDR3aa: CATSRAEGVMNTEAFF
CDR3nt: TGTGCCACCAGCAGAGCGGAGGGCGTCATGAACACTGAAGCTTTCTTT

v_gene: TRBV27
abundance: .
d_gene: .
j_gene: TRBJ2-7
CDR3aa: CASSFQPVEGPAYEQYF
CDR3nt: TGTGCCAGCAGTTTTCAACCCGTTGAGGGTCCCGCCTACGAGCAGTACTTC

v_gene: TRBV2
abundance: once
d_gene: TRBD1
j_gene: TRBJ1-2
CDR3aa: CASSEVGTGGLNGYTF
CDR3nt: TGTGCCAGCAGTGAAGTTGGGACAGGGGGACTTAATGGCTACACCTTC

v_gene: TRBV30
abundance: .
d_gene: TRBD1
j_gene: TRBJ1-1
CDR3aa: CAWSVTGGWTEAFF
CDR3nt: TGTGCCTGGAGTGTAACAGGGGGGTGGACTGAAGCTTTCTTT

v_gene: TRBV7-9
abundance: .
d_gene: .
j_gene: TRBJ2-7
CDR3aa: CSSSLGTNEQYF
CDR3nt: TGTTCCAGCAGCTTGGGGACAAACGAGCAGTACTTC

v_gene: TRBV6-1
abundance: .
d_gene: .
j_gene: TRBJ1-5
CDR3aa: CASSVGLLGGQGQPQHF
CDR3nt: TGTGCCAGCAGTGTGGGTCTTTTGGGGGGGCAGGGTCAGCCCCAGCATTTT

v_gene: TRBV4-3
abundance: .
d_gene: TRBD1
j_gene: TRBJ1-3
CDR3aa: CASSQDPGGSYTIYF
CDR3nt: TGCGCCAGCAGCCAAGATCCAGGGGGGTCCTACACCATATATTTT

v_gene: TRBV7-6
abundance: few
d_gene: TRBD1
j_gene: TRBJ2-1
CDR3aa: CASSAEAGGRGLVEQFF
CDR3nt: TGTGCCAGCAGCGCTGAAGCCGGCGGCAGGGGGCTTGTTGAGCAGTTCTTC

v_gene: TRBV6-6
abundance: .
d_gene: .
j_gene: TRBJ2-3
CDR3aa: CASSYSRGGTDTQYF
CDR3nt: TGTGCCAGCAGCTACAGCAGGGGAGGCACAGATACGCAGTATTTT

v_gene: TRBV6-5
abundance: .
d_gene: .
j_gene: TRBJ2-7
CDR3aa: CASSYSEGPYEQYF
CDR3nt: TGTGCCAGCAGTTACTCAGAGGGTCCCTACGAGCAGTACTTC

v_gene: TRBV11-2
abundance: .
d_gene: TRBD2
j_gene: TRBJ2-4
CDR3aa: CASSLSTGGGKNIQYF
CDR3nt: TGTGCCAGCAGCTTATCGACGGGAGGGGGCAAAAACATTCAGTACTTC

v_gene: TRBV4-3
abundance: .
d_gene: .
j_gene: TRBJ2-5
CDR3aa: CASSQDSSFPETQYF
CDR3nt: TGCGCCAGCAGCCAAGATTCGAGTTTCCCAGAGACCCAGTACTTC

v_gene: TRBV28
abundance: .
d_gene: TRBD1
j_gene: TRBJ1-2
CDR3aa: CASSTQQSRDRGPLAYGYTF
CDR3nt: TGTGCCAGCAGTACCCAACAGAGCCGGGACAGGGGGCCCTTAGCTTATGGCTACACCTTC

v_gene: TRBV10-3
abundance: .
d_gene: .
j_gene: TRBJ2-6
CDR3aa: CAISDWTAGANGLTF
CDR3nt: TGTGCCATCAGTGATTGGACAGCTGGGGCCAACGGCCTGACTTTC

v_gene: TRBV27
abundance: once
d_gene: TRBD2
j_gene: TRBJ2-5
CDR3aa: CATGGGRIQETQYF
CDR3nt: TGTGCTACCGGGGGGGGAAGAATACAAGAGACCCAGTACTTC

v_gene: TRBV4-2
abundance: .
d_gene: .
j_gene: TRBJ1-1
CDR3aa: CASSQVQGPGVNTEAFF
CDR3nt: TGTGCCAGCAGCCAAGTCCAGGGGCCAGGCGTGAACACTGAAGCTTTCTTT

v_gene: TRBV4-3
abundance: .
d_gene: TRBD1
j_gene: TRBJ2-7
CDR3aa: CASSQGGTGVFYEQYF
CDR3nt: TGCGCCAGCAGCCAGGGGGGGACAGGGGTTTTCTACGAGCAGTACTTC

v_gene: TRBV9
abundance: .
d_gene: .
j_gene: TRBJ1-2
CDR3aa: CASSVGAGLLYGYTF
CDR3nt: TGTGCCAGCAGCGTAGGGGCCGGCCTACTCTATGGCTACACCTTC

v_gene: TRBV7-6
abundance: .
d_gene: TRBD1
j_gene: TRBJ2-7
CDR3aa: CASSSLLRDRAPSQYF
CDR3nt: TGTGCCAGCAGCTCCTTGTTACGGGACAGGGCCCCCTCGCAGTACTTC

v_gene: TRBV9
abundance: .
d_gene: TRBD2
j_gene: TRBJ2-5
CDR3aa: CASSARDYLQETQYF
CDR3nt: TGTGCCAGCAGCGCCCGGGACTACTTACAAGAGACCCAGTACTTC

v_gene: TRBV2
abundance: few
d_gene: .
j_gene: TRBJ1-5
CDR3aa: CASSAYSNQPQHF
CDR3nt: TGTGCCAGCAGCGCGTATAGCAATCAGCCCCAGCATTTT

v_gene: TRBV28
abundance: once
d_gene: TRBD1
j_gene: TRBJ1-2
CDR3aa: CASSLIGIQGAWGYTF
CDR3nt: TGTGCCAGCAGTTTAATAGGGATACAGGGGGCGTGGGGCTACACCTTC

v_gene: TRBV7-6
abundance: .
d_gene: .
j_gene: TRBJ2-7
CDR3aa: CASSSEYNSYEQYF
CDR3nt: TGTGCCAGCAGTTCCGAGTATAACTCCTACGAGCAGTACTTC

v_gene: TRBV29-1
abundance: .
d_gene: TRBD1
j_gene: TRBJ2-2
CDR3aa: CSVSRTGDTGELFF
CDR3nt: TGCAGCGTCAGTAGGACAGGGGACACCGGGGAGCTGTTTTTT

v_gene: TRBV7-2
abundance: .
d_gene: TRBD1
j_gene: TRBJ2-5
CDR3aa: CASSIRQGPQETQYF
CDR3nt: TGTGCCAGCAGCATCCGACAGGGGCCCCAAGAGACCCAGTACTTC

v_gene: TRBV2
abundance: once
d_gene: .
j_gene: TRBJ2-1
CDR3aa: CASSYDNEQFF
CDR3nt: TGTGCCAGCAGTTATGACAATGAGCAGTTCTTC

v_gene: TRBV4-2
abundance: .
d_gene: .
j_gene: TRBJ1-5
CDR3aa: CASSQYRGRESNQPQHF
CDR3nt: TGTGCCAGCAGCCAGTACCGAGGACGGGAAAGCAATCAGCCCCAGCATTTT